Listed here are 12 T cell receptor beta chains from one sample, sequenced in a study of cytomegalovirus exposure and HLA in healthy donors. With 60 Vbeta and 13 Jbeta primers, the PCR was carried out. Here immunoSEQ multiplex PCR was the method, and the copy in TCRdb shows in-frame clones only, minus some. Here the sample spans approximately 150,000 clones, around 60% being singletons. Material: PBMCs. The receptor set was obtained from an older woman in good health and CMV-seropositive.

The chain carries TRBV4-3 and TRBJ2-7, with a weak D call TRBD2 (6 bases). CDR1 and CDR2 (germline): LGHNA, YSLEER. Trimming removed 0 bases from V and 3 bases from J, with 15 bases in between. This CDR3 is built from 16 residues. CDR3: CASSQDSLASSYEQYF. The CDR3 coding sequence is TGCGCCAGCAGCCAAGATAGCCTAGCGAGTAGCTACGAGCAGTACTTC.

This chain links TRBV5-1 with TRBJ2-1; maybe TRBD2 (5 bases). Deletions cut 4 bases from V and 5 bases from J, with 13 bases between. Per the germline V gene, CDR1 is SGHRS and CDR2 is YFSETQ. The CDR3 extends over 14 amino acids. CDR3 region: CASSDRSGDNEQFF. CDR3 sequence (DNA): TGCGCCAGCAGCGACCGGAGCGGAGACAATGAGCAGTTCTTC.

This clone occurred a few times. CDR3 in DNA: TGTGCCAGCAGCCCGACTAGCGCCCAAGAGACCCAGTACTTC. The encoded protein is CASSPTSAQETQYF. The chain combines TRBV5-4 with TRBJ2-5, with TRBD2 identical over 8 bases. This CDR3 is built from 14 residues. The germline CDR1 and CDR2 sequences are SGHNT and YYREEE (reference sequence). The junction had 3 bases not matched to a gene; V was cut back by 4 bases and J by 1 base.

The sample holds a few counts of this clone. The chain recombines TRBV9 with TRBJ1-2; 8 bases align to TRBD1. Germline trimming cut 3 bases from V and 7 bases from J; bases unmatched to any gene: 14. The CDR3 is 16 amino acids. Germline V gene lookup returns CDR1 SGDLS and CDR2 YYNGEE. The CDR3 DNA follows: TGTGCCAGCAGCGCCTCGGGGGCAGGGGGCGCGAGTGGCTACACCTTC. Amino acid sequence: CASSASGAGGASGYTF.

The chain recombines TRBV19 with TRBJ2-3; 7 bases align to TRBD1. V shed 6 bases, J shed 6 bases, and the junction held 9 bases outside the gene matches. CDR3 length equals 14 residues. Germline V lookup: CDR1 LNHDA, CDR2 SQIVND (reference sequence). CDR3 sequence: CASSGTDIRDTQYF. Here the CDR3 DNA reads TGTGCCAGTAGCGGGACAGACATCAGGGATACGCAGTATTTT.

This clone was detected a few times. The chain links TRBV5-4 to TRBJ1-1; possibly TRBD1 for D (5 bases). Trimming took off 4 bases at V and 5 bases at J, with 18 bases between the two ends. Germline CDR1 is SGHNT and CDR2 is YYREEE (reference sequence). This CDR3 has 15 amino acids. The CDR3 region is CASSPGDRGRTEAFF. CDR3 sequence (DNA): TGTGCCAGCAGCCCCGGTGATAGGGGAAGGACTGAAGCTTTCTTT.

The rearrangement joins TRBV6-6 to TRBJ2-1; D is undetermined. V was pared by 0 bases and J by 4 bases, with 10 bases between. The CDR3 length is 15 residues. CDR1 is MNHNY and CDR2 is SVGAGI in the germline V gene (reference sequence). The CDR3 sequence is CASSYSIEAYNEQFF. In nucleotides, the CDR3 is TGTGCCAGCAGTTACTCGATAGAGGCTTACAATGAGCAGTTCTTC.

The DNA of the CDR3 is TGCGCCAGCAGTGAAAGCGGGAGGGCTGATACGCAGTATTTT. This sequence encodes CASSESGRADTQYF. The chain has TRBV10-1 and TRBJ2-3, with TRBD2 identical over 10 bases. The V segment lost 3 bases and the J segment 6 bases; nucleotides outside the gene matches: 3. Germline CDR1 is WNHNN and CDR2 is SYGVQD (reference sequence). This CDR3 spans 14 amino acids.

The chain is built from TRBV6-5 and TRBJ1-3; the match to TRBD1 covers 8 bases. The V segment lost 6 bases and the J segment 4 bases; nucleotides outside the gene matches: 5. The germline CDR1 and CDR2 sequences are MNHEY and SVGAGI. The length of the CDR3 is 14 residues. CDR3 coding DNA: TGTGCCAGCAGACCCGACAGGGGAGGAAACACCATATATTTT. Translating gives CASRPDRGGNTIYF.

This rearrangement joins TRBV6-5 to TRBJ2-2; D perhaps matches TRBD1 (5 bases). The CDR3 runs 14 residues. V lost 5 bases and J lost 6, with 13 bases in between. Germline CDR1 and CDR2: MNHEY and SVGAGI. The CDR3 region is CASSTSPGSGELFF. DNA of the CDR3: TGTGCCAGCAGTACCTCCCCAGGGTCCGGGGAGCTGTTTTTT.

For this clone: One end of the junction fails to match germline, which may point to a read error. The chain recombines TRBV11-3 with TRBJ2-1; a possible D gene is TRBD1 (6 bases). The CDR3 covers 13 residues. CDR1 SGHNT and CDR2 YENEEA come from the germline V gene. The CDR3 sequence: CASAPGGYNEHFF. CDR3 sequence (DNA): TGTGCCAGTGCGCCTGGGGGCTACAATGAGCATTTCTTC. The full variable domain, completed using reference TRBV11-3 and TRBJ2-1, is EAGVVQSPRYKIIEKKQPVAFWCNPISGHNTLYWYLQNLGQGPELLIRYENEEAVDDSQLPKDRFSAERLKGVDSTLKIQPAELGDSAVYLCASAPGGYNEHFFGPGTRLTVL.

Concerning this clone itself: Other DNA sequences of this sample code for an identical CDR3. The rearrangement uses TRBV5-1 and TRBJ1-1; TRBD1 matches at 7 bases. The V gene's germline CDR1 is SGHRS and CDR2 YFSETQ. The CDR3 has 14 residues. V trimming: 0 bases; J trimming: 4 bases; junction bases outside the gene matches: 3. This chain's CDR3 is CASSLGDRVTEAFF. In DNA, the CDR3 is TGCGCCAGCAGCTTGGGTGACAGGGTCACTGAAGCTTTCTTT.